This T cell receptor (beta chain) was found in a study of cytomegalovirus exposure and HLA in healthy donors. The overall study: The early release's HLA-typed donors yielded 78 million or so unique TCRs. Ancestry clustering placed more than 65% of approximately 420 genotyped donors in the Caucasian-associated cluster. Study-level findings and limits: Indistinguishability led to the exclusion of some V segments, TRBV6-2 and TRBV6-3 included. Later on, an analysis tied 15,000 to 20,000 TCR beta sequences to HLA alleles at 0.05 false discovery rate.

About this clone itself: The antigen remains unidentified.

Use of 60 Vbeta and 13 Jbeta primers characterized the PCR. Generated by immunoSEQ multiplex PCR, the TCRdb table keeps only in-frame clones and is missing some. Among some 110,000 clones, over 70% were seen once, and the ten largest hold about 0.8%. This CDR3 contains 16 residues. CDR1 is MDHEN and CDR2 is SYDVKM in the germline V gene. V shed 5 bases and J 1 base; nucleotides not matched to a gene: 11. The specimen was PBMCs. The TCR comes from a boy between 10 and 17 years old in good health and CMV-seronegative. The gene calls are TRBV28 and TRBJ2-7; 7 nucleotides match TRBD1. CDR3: CASSILGQEKSYEQYF. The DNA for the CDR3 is TGTGCCAGCAGTATTCTAGGACAGGAAAAATCCTACGAGCAGTACTTC.